A selection of T cell receptor beta chains follows, all from one sample in a study of PD-L1 blockade in urothelial cancer. TCRdb's table, derived via immunoSEQ multiplex PCR, lists solely in-frame clones and lacks some. The sample gives about 51,000 clones, more than 70% of which show up once; roughly 2.5% is in the top ten. The source was PBMCs, collected around atezolizumab (anti-PD-L1) treatment. The receptors shown here come from a man between 60 and 70 years old with urothelial cancer. CDR3s leave out the opening cysteine and the closing phenylalanine or tryptophan. Each record gives: V gene, J gene, clone size, CDR3 protein. Not every row has a clone size; where given, it reads once, few, many or a size class.

TRBV18	TRBJ2-7	.	ASSPGDKIYEQY
TRBV30	TRBJ2-1	once	AWIGTTEQF
TRBV2	TRBJ2-4	.	ASRGDRSKNIQY
TRBV7-6	TRBJ1-1	.	ASSSGWTGNTEAF
TRBV28	TRBJ1-1	.	ASSADTDLMNTEAF
TRBV6-5	TRBJ2-1	.	ASSSSGGGYNEQF
TRBV6-1	TRBJ1-2	.	ATRFGGAYGYT
TRBV7-8	TRBJ1-3	.	ASRQNSGNTIY
TRBV19	TRBJ1-1	few	ASSFSQGANTEAF
TRBV21-1	TRBJ2-1	.	ASSEETRNPYNEQF
TRBV10-2	TRBJ1-5	.	ASRDSDYQPQH
TRBV7-8	TRBJ2-3	.	ASSFQTSGVPYTQY
TRBV2	TRBJ2-7	.	ASSLSSYEQY
TRBV19	TRBJ1-1	.	ASSIRGGNTGKAAEAF